Below, one T cell receptor beta chain is given with its context. What it binds is unknown. The source of the sample is a study of OX40 agonist ivuxolimab in advanced cancers. Across the whole study: Having had anti-PD-1, anti-PD-L1 or anti-CTLA-4 therapy before was allowed, and about 40% had some.

Findings and limits, study-wide: Antigen targets of the expanded peripheral T cells went undetermined. Compared with CD4+, CD8+ T cells on average had more expanded clones. At doses 0.1 to 3.0 mg/kg, CD4+ and CD8+ clones expanded.

The germline CDR1 and CDR2 sequences are SGHDN and FVKESK. Trimming took off 3 bases at V and 4 bases at J, with 6 bases between the two ends. The CDR3 contains 12 residues. Assay: immunoSEQ multiplex PCR; the TCRdb copy retains only in-frame clones and omits some. The profile covers 70,000 to 80,000 clones, with roughly 86% appearing a single time and just over 0.75% taken by the ten largest. This chain links TRBV14 with TRBJ1-1; unclear D gene. The origin of this receptor is an adult with an advanced solid tumor such as melanoma, head and neck, liver or kidney cancer. Specimen: CD4+ or CD8+ T cells sorted from blood, collected in a trial of the OX40 agonist ivuxolimab. The chain's CDR3 is CASSHRRTEAFF. CDR3 coding DNA: TGTGCCAGCAGCCATCGACGCACTGAAGCTTTCTTT.